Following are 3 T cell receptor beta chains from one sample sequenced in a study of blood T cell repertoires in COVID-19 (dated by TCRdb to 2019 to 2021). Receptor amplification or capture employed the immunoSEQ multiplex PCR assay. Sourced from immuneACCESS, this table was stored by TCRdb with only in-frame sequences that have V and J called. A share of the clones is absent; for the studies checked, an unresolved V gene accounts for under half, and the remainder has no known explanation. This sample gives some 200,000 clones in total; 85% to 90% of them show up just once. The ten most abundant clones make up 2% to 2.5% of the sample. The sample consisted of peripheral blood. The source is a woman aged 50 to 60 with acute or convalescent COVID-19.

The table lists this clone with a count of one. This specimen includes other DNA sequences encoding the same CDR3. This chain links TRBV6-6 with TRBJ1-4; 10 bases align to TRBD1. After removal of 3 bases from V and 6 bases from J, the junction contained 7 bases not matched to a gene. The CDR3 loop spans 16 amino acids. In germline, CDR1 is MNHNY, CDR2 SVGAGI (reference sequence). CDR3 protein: CASSYHRTGGDEKLFF. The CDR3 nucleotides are TGTGCCAGCAGTTATCATAGGACAGGGGGGGATGAAAAACTGTTTTTT.

CDR3 in amino acids: CASSQEGSGTGDDYGYTF. The CDR3 DNA reads TGTGCCAGCAGCCAAGAAGGGTCCGGGACAGGGGACGACTATGGCTACACCTTC. The chain has TRBV4-2 and TRBJ1-2; TRBD1 agrees at 10 bases. The CDR3 totals 18 residues. J was trimmed by 3 bases and V by 0 bases; bases with no gene match: 10. Germline values: CDR1 LGHNA, CDR2 YNFKEQ.

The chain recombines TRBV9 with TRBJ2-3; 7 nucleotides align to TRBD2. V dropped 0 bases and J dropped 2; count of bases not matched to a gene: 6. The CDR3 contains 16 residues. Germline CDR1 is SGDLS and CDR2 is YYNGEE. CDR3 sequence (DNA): TGTGCCAGCAGCGTAGGGTTGGGGAGGGCCACAGATACGCAGTATTTT. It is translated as CASSVGLGRATDTQYF.